This T cell receptor beta chain was identified in a study of cytotoxic CD8 clonotypes in ibrutinib-treated CLL. On the study more broadly: Response sampling came at median approximately a year of treatment, ranging about 6 to 40 months.

The CDR3 contains 14 residues. The germline V and J ends were trimmed by 5 bases and 0 bases, with 10 bases remaining between them. Germline V CDR1 and CDR2: MGHDK, SYGVNS. Measured with immunoSEQ multiplex PCR; TCRdb has only the in-frame clones, and not every one. The sample records 300,000 to 400,000 clones, approximately 67% being singletons. About 2.2 micrograms of genomic DNA (from cryopreserved PBMCs) were used for TCR beta libraries. The material was PBMCs, obtained after 36 months of ibrutinib treatment. This TCR was sampled from a human donor with chronic lymphocytic leukemia. The J gene is TRBJ1-1, the V gene TRBV25-1; D is unresolved. The CDR3 DNA follows: TGTGCCAGCAGTAATTGGAAAATGAACACTGAAGCTTTCTTT. Amino acid sequence: CASSNWKMNTEAFF.